This T cell receptor beta chain was profiled in a study of control samples from healthy donors and cancer patients (TCRdb year 2020). The trim is 6 bases for V and 9 bases for J, with a gap of 15 bases between the germline ends. The CDR3 numbers 14 residues from cysteine through phenylalanine. Only the CDR3 DNA stays, 42 bases, in frame from base 1. CDR1 is given as MNHEY and CDR2 as SVGAGI, both from the germline V gene. Comment on this clone: No cognate antigen has been identified for it. Base quality data are lacking; no much larger clone is found one base away.

The library was built by means of the immunoSEQ multiplex PCR assay. In its TCRdb copy, this immuneACCESS table keeps in-frame sequences only and misses some clones. Where compared with another copy, unresolved V genes explain less than half of these, and the others have no known cause. The sample table records 100,000 to 150,000 clones; roughly 90% of these occur just once. Clones ranked in the top ten supply around 2.3% of the sample. Here the chain combines TRBV6-5 and TRBJ1-6; possibly the D gene is TRBD1, per 5 matching bases. The sequenced material came from blood. The TCR sequence derives from a man aged 35 to 55 in good health. The nucleotide sequence reads TGTGCCAGCAGGAACGGGGGGACGGGTTCACCCCTCCACTTT. Its product reads: CASRNGGTGSPLHF.